The entry below gives a single T cell receptor beta chain sequence along with its context. Its antigen specificity is not known. Base qualities are missing; no much larger clone stands one base away. This sample is drawn from a study of cytomegalovirus exposure and HLA in healthy donors (dated by TCRdb to 2016 to 2017). Notes on the research overall: An earlier analysis of 587 of the donors reported approximately 280 Gb of sequence data and approximately 120 million unique TCR beta sequences obtained from about 179 million T cells. Every repertoire in the discovery cohort had been generated on one and the same sequencing platform. In the later analysis, no new phenotypic data were used to find candidate immune exposures; instead, reliance was placed on TCR beta sequences and their occurrence across donors. An early release that covered 640 HLA-typed donors contained about 290 gigabases of sequencing data and 65 million to 100 million unique TCR sequences. The genetic ancestry cluster associated with self-reported Caucasian donors included roughly four fifths of the roughly 400 genotyped donors. Donor age, sex, ethnicity and CMV serostatus were compiled alongside the repertoire data. A later genetic analysis used genome-wide SNP genotypes for 398 of the 666 donors, treating that subset as a discovery cohort. The study combined high-throughput TCR immunosequencing, statistical association of individual TCRs with disease status, and machine learning to predict cytomegalovirus infection status. Both class I and class II loci were covered by HLA typing, at four-digit resolution. An earlier analysis of approximately 500 of the donors applied high-throughput TCR beta sequencing to assess whether each TCR beta V gene segment acted as functional or pseudogenic. In a later analysis, previously published TCR beta repertoires from 550 to 700 donors were re-analyzed and high-resolution HLA genotyping was added so that TCR occurrence patterns could be studied. The study aimed to test whether signatures of past pathogen exposure could be identified by cataloging public T cell receptors. Using immunosequencing, the study profiled T cell repertoires from fewer than 850 subjects and related those repertoires to cytomegalovirus serostatus. Across approximately 400 genotyped donors of the cohort, an average of roughly 230,000 unique TCR beta nucleotide sequences per donor were sequenced, and 15% to 20% of those sequences were non-productive. Typing coverage differed by locus: A, B, C, DRB1 and DQB1 were typed in roughly 629-640 donors, DQA1 in approximately 520, DPA1 in approximately 610, and DPB1 in just under 490. A separate validation cohort of over 95 different subjects was used in addition to the roughly 620-subject first cohort. Roughly 5 DR-DQ haplotypes were handled as single units for association and clustering, since linkage in the cohort was strong. General conclusions and limits of the study: The classifier was reported to diagnose cytomegalovirus status with high specificity and sensitivity in both the original cohort and the validation cohort. Immune exposure information for the cohort was limited to CMV serostatus. A later analysis reported that several top co-occurrence clusters appeared linked to parvovirus B19, influenza, CMV and Epstein-Barr virus. Compared with the approximately 670-donor mean, donors in an Asian-associated ancestry cluster had fewer N-insertions in productive TCRs, according to a later genetic analysis. The sequencing pipeline was judged likely to have produced a cluster of highly shared sequence variants as a technical artifact. The earlier analysis of some 560 of the donors excluded 15 to 20 rarely observed V segments, including chromosome 9 orphons, because counts were too low. Strong co-occurrence of HLA alleles, especially DR and DQ, made assigning TCR associations to individual alleles difficult. In a later genetic analysis, a missense DCLRE1C variant was associated with V-gene and J-gene trimming of TCR beta chains, and the association was replicated in an independent cohort. Presence/absence analyses assumed roughly uniform sequencing depth across donors, an assumption that may not hold. The 87-base-pair reads could not distinguish some IMGT-functional V segments, including TRBV6-2 and TRBV6-3, so those segments were excluded. Because HLA typing was missing for some donors at each locus, association tests included only the typed subset. The study listed 150 to 200 TCR beta chains as associated with cytomegalovirus. While some public TCRs were present in many individuals, most TCR sequences turned up only very rarely across donors. The authors suggested that the approach could potentially be generalized to other disease states and immunological phenotypes. Compared with equally common non-associated chains, HLA-associated TCR beta chains in a later analysis were more clonally expanded and had lower generation probabilities. Linkage disequilibrium might explain the correlated functional status among segregating V segments, but an unknown experimental factor could not be excluded. In a later analysis, TCR association rates were found to vary across HLA loci, with the most associated TCRs seen for DRB1 alleles and the fewest for HLA-C alleles. In a later analysis, most CMV-associated TCR beta chains were found to appear HLA-restricted, with HLA associations seemingly driven largely by CMV exposure. A further reported finding was that TCR beta sequences accurately predicted the HLA-A and HLA-B alleles for most subjects in the first cohort. In an earlier analysis of around 500 of the donors, most TCR beta V segments appeared in productive rearrangements about 87% or about 30% of the time, broadly matching IMGT annotations. A later analysis associated 15,000 to 20,000 TCR beta sequences with specific HLA alleles at a false discovery rate of 0.05. In vitro tests confirmed that a few of the cytomegalovirus-associated TCR beta chains recognize cytomegalovirus antigens. This cohort had only TCR beta chains sequenced, and the lack of alpha or paired-chain data limited which features could be detected.

Including cysteine and phenylalanine, the CDR3 has 14 amino acids. Only the CDR3 DNA is retained, 42 bases long and in frame from the first base. The germline V gene yields LGHNA for CDR1 and YSLEER for CDR2. V sheds 4 bases and J sheds 4 bases, leaving 13 bases between their ends. The cohort was made up of approximately 670 healthy bone marrow donors. At the time of sampling, every cohort member was nominally healthy, though immune exposures that went unrecorded were likely present. The donor was CMV seropositive and was included in the group of 300 or so seropositive cohort members. A peripheral blood sample was collected from each donor, and TCR beta sequencing was performed on peripheral blood mononuclear cells. Genomic DNA extraction from the blood cell samples was performed with the Qiagen DNeasy Blood Extraction Kit. Libraries came from the immunoSEQ multiplex PCR assay. For the multiplex PCR, a mixture combining 60 forward primers for TCR Vbeta segments and 13 reverse primers for TCR Jbeta segments was used. Amplification of the CDR3 region of rearranged TCR beta genes was performed with a multiplex PCR assay on genomic DNA. On the Illumina HiSeq System, the amplified TCR beta libraries were sequenced as 87-base-pair reads. In the source study's methods: In a later analysis, approximately 74 million unique TCR beta chains were counted across the roughly 670 repertoires, and around 10 million of these chains were shared by at least two donors. To remove PCR and sequencing errors, raw reads were error-corrected and collapsed into unique sequences using a nearest-neighbor algorithm that merged closely related sequences. CDR3 sequences were aligned to IMGT reference sequences to assign V, D and J gene segments. Each retained sequence needed at least a six-nucleotide match to both a V gene segment and a J gene segment. Rearrangements were classified as productive when the CDR3 lacked stop codons and remained in frame with V and J, and all other rearrangements were classified as non-productive. CDR3 was defined by IMGT convention, running from the second conserved V-encoded cysteine to the conserved J-encoded phenylalanine. Sequences without an unambiguous match to a single V gene segment were excluded from the earlier analysis of several hundred of the donors. An earlier analysis of almost 600 of the donors classified V segments as functional when productive rearrangements were above 56.7% and as segregating when the standard deviation between donors was above 5%. A statistical classification framework was built for diagnosing cytomegalovirus status from the catalog of TCR beta chain sequences. A later analysis assigned V and J genes by comparing TCR nucleotide sequences with IMGT/GENE-DB human TR gene sequences. Using the TCRdist pipeline, a later analysis assigned CDR3 sequences along with most-parsimonious VDJ recombination scenarios. In a later analysis, every TCR beta chain was defined by the combination of its CDR3 amino acid sequence and its V-gene family, and reads without a unique V-gene family were dropped. As a way to deal with suspected cross-contamination and a sequencing artifact, a later analysis dropped approximately 570 nucleotide sequences that were highly shared and had low generation probability. In a later analysis, a clonal expansion index for each public chain was calculated from normalized within-repertoire ranks of inferred template counts. A later analysis computed generation probabilities with a VDJ recombination model fitted to out-of-frame rearrangements, and checked the results against IGoR. In a later analysis, TCR-TCR, TCR-HLA and TCR-CMV co-occurrence was scored with hypergeometric tests, and a repertoire-size bias correction was applied to TCR pairs. To estimate false discovery rates, a later analysis permuted the HLA or CMV assignments 20 times. In a later analysis, co-occurring TCRs were grouped using DBSCAN, and TCRdist sequence similarity was added for clustering within HLA-allele-positive subsets. Repertoires with fewer than 30,000 or more than 120,000 public chains, plus five repertoires with anomalous nucleotide sharing, were excluded from co-occurrence clustering. Here the immuneACCESS table is served through TCRdb, limited to in-frame sequences with V and J called. Missing clones are a known gap in these copies; in checked studies unresolved V genes cover under half, and the rest lacks a known reason. That table gives V, J and clone size, and the DNA gave D and trimming. Here the sample has 84,000 or so clones; 62% occur a single time. The ten biggest clones cover roughly 6% of the sample.

Input material: PBMCs. This chain joins TRBV4-3 to TRBJ1-2, with the D segment identity uncertain. The TCR was taken from a woman aged 25 to 45 in good health and CMV-seropositive. The DNA sequence follows: TGCGCCAGCAGCCGGGAGGCAGAAGGCTATGGCTACACCTTC. Its translation is CASSREAEGYGYTF.